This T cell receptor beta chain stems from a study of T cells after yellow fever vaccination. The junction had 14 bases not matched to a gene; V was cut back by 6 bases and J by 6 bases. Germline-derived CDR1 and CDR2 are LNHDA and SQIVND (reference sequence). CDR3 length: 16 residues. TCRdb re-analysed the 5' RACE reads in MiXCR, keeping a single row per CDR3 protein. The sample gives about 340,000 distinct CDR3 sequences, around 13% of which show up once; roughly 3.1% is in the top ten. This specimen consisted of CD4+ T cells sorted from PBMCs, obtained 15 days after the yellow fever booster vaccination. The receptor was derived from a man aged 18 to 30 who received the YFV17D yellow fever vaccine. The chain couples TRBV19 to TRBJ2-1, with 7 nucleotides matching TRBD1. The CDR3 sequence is CASSPSGQVWGNEQFF. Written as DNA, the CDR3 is TGTGCCAGTAGCCCATCCGGACAGGTCTGGGGCAATGAGCAGTTCTTC.